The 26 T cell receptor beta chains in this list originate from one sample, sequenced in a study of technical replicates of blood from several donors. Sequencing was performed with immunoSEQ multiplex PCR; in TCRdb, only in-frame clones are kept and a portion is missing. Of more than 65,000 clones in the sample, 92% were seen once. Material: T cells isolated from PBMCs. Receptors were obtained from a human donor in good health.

In nucleotides, the CDR3 is TGTGCCAGCAGCCAAGGACACCTTCTCCGCTATGGCTACACCTTC. This gives the protein CASSQGHLLRYGYTF. The genes are TRBV14 and TRBJ1-2, with D uncertain. The ends were cut back, 1 base at V and 4 bases at J, with 13 bases in the middle. The CDR3 spans 15 residues. Germline CDR1 reads SGHDN; CDR2 reads FVKESK.

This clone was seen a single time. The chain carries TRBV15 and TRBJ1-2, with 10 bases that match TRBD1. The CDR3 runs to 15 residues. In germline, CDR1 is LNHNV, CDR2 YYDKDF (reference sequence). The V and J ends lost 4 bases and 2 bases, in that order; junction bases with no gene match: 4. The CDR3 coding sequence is TGTGCCACCAGCACTCGGACAGGGGGGAACTATGGCTACACCTTC. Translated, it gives CATSTRTGGNYGYTF. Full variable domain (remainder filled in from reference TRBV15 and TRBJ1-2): DAMVIQNPRYQVTQFGKPVTLSCSQTLNHNVMYWYQQKSSQAPKLLFHYYDKDFNNEADTPDNFQSRRPNTSFCFLDIRSPGLGDTAMYLCATSTRTGGNYGYTFGSGTRLTVV.

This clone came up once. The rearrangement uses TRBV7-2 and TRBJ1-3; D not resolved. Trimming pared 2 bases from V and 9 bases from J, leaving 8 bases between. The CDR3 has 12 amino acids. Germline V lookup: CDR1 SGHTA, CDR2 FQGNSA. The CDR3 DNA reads TGTGCCAGCAGCTTAACTTACCCCACCATATATTTT. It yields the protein CASSLTYPTIYF.

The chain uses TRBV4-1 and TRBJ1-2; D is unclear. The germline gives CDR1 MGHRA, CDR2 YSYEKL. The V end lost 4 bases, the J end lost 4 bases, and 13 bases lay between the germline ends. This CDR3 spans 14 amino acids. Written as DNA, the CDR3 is TGCGCCAGCAGCCCTGAATATCAGGCCTATGGCTACACCTTC. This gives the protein CASSPEYQAYGYTF.

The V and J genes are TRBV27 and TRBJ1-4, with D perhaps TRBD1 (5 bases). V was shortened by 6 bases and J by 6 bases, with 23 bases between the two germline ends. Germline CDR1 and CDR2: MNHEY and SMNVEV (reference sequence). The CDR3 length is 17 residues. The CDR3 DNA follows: TGTGCCAGCAGCTCCAAACTAACAGGAAGGCGCGATGAAAAACTGTTTTTT. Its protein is CASSSKLTGRRDEKLFF. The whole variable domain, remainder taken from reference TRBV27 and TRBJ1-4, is EAQVTQNPRYLITVTGKKLTVTCSQNMNHEYMSWYRQDPGLGLRQIYYSMNVEVTDKGDVPEGYKVSRKEKRNFPLILESPSPNQTSLYFCASSSKLTGRRDEKLFFGSGTQLSVL.

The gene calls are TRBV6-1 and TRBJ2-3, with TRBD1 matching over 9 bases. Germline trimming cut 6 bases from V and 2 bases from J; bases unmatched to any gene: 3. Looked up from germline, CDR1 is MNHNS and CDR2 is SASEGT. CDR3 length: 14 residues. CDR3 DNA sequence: TGTGCCAGCAGGGGGGACAGGGACACAGATACGCAGTATTTT. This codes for CASRGDRDTDTQYF.

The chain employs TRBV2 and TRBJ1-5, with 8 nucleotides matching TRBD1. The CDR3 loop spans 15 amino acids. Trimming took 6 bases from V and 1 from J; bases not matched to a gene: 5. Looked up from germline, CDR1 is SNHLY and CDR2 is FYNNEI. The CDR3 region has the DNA TGTGCCAGCAGGGGGACAGGACCAAGCAATCAGCCCCAGCATTTT. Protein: CASRGTGPSNQPQHF.

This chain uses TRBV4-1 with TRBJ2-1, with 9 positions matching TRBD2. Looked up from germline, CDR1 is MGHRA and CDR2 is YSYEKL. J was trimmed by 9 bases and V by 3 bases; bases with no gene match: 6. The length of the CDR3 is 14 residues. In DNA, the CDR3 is TGCGCCAGCAGCCACCCCGGGACTAGCAGTGAGCAGTTCTTC. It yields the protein CASSHPGTSSEQFF.

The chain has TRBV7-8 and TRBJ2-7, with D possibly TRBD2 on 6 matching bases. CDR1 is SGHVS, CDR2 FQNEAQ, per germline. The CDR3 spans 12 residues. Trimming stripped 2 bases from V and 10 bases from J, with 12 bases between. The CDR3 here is CASSLPPGVQYF. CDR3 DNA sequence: TGTGCCAGCAGCTTACCGCCGGGAGTACAGTACTTC.

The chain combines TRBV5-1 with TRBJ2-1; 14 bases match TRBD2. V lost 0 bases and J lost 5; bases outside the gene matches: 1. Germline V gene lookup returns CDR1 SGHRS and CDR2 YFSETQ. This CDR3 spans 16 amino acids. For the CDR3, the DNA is TGCGCCAGCAGCTTGGGACTAGCGGGAGGGCACAATGAGCAGTTCTTC. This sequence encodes CASSLGLAGGHNEQFF.

The CDR3: CASSPGPGSSYEQYF. The CDR3, as DNA: TGTGCCAGCAGCCCGGGTCCTGGGAGCTCCTACGAGCAGTACTTC. The chain employs TRBV11-1 and TRBJ2-7, with D tentatively TRBD2 (5 bases). Trimming removed 5 bases at V and 0 bases at J, with 14 bases between. There are 15 residues in the CDR3. The germline gives CDR1 SGHAT, CDR2 FQDESV (reference sequence).

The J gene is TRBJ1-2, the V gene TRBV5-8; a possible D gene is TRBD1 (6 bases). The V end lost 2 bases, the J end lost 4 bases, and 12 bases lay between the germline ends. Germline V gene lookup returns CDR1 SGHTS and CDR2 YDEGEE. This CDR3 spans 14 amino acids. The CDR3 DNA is TGTGCCAGCAGCTTCCAGGGGATCCTCTATGGCTACACCTTC. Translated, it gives CASSFQGILYGYTF. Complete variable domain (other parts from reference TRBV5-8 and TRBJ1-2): EAGVTQSPTHLIKTRGQQATLRCSPISGHTSVYWYQQALGLGLQFLLWYDEGEERNRGNFPPRFSGRQFPNYSSELNVNALELEDSALYLCASSFQGILYGYTFGSGTRLTVV.

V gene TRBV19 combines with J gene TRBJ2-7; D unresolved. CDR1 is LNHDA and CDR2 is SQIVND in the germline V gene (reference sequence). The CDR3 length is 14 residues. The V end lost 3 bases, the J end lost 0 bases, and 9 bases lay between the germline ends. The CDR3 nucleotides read TGTGCCAGTAGTATCGCGTGGAGCTCCTACGAGCAGTACTTC. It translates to CASSIAWSSYEQYF.

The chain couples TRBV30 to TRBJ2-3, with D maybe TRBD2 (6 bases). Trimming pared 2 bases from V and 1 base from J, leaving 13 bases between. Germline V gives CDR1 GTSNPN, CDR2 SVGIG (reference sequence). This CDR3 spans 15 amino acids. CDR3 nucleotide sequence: TGTGCCTGGAGTCACGATGGGACTGGCACAGATACGCAGTATTTT. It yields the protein CAWSHDGTGTDTQYF.

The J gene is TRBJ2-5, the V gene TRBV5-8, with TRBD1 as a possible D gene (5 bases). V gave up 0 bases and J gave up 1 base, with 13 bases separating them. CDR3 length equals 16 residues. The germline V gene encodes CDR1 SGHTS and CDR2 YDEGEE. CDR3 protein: CASSLAGRAGQETQYF. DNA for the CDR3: TGTGCCAGCAGCTTGGCCGGCAGGGCAGGCCAAGAGACCCAGTACTTC.

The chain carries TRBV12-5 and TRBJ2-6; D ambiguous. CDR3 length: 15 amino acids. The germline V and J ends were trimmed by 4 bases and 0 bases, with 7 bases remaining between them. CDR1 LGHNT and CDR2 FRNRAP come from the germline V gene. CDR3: CASGSQFSGANVLTF. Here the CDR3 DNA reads TGTGCTAGTGGTTCTCAGTTCTCTGGGGCCAACGTCCTGACTTTC. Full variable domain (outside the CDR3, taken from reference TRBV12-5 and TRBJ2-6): DARVTQTPRHKVTEMGQEVTMRCQPILGHNTVFWYRQTMMQGLELLAYFRNRAPLDDSGMPKDRFSAEMPDATLATLKIQPSEPRDSAVYFCASGSQFSGANVLTFGAGSRLTVL.

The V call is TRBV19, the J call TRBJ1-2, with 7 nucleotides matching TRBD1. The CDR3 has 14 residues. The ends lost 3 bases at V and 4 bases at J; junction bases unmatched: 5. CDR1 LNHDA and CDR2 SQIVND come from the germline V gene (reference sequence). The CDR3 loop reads CASSIRDRPYGYTF. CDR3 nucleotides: TGTGCCAGTAGTATTCGGGACAGACCCTATGGCTACACCTTC.

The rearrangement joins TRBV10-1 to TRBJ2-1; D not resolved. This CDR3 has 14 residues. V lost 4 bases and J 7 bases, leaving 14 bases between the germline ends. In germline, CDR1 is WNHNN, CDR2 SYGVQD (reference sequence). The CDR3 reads CASSAANKWNEQFF. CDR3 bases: TGCGCCAGCAGTGCAGCGAATAAATGGAATGAGCAGTTCTTC.

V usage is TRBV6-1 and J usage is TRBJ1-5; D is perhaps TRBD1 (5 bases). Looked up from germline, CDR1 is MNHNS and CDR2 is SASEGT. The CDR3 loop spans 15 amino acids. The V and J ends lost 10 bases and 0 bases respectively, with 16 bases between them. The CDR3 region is CATSWGLYSNQPQHF. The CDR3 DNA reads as TGTGCCACCTCGTGGGGACTCTATAGCAATCAGCCCCAGCATTTT.

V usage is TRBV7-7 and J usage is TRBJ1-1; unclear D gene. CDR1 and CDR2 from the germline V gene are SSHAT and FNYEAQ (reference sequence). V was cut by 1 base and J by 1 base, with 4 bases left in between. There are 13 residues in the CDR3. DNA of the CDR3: TGTGCCAGCAGCTTAGGCGAGAACACTGAAGCTTTCTTT. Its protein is CASSLGENTEAFF.

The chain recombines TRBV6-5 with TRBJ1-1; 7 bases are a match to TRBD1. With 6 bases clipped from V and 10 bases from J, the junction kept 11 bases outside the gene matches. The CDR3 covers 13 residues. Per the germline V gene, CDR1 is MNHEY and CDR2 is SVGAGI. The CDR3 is CASSLVTRGPAFF. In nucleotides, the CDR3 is TGTGCCAGCAGCCTTGTCACAAGGGGGCCAGCTTTCTTT.

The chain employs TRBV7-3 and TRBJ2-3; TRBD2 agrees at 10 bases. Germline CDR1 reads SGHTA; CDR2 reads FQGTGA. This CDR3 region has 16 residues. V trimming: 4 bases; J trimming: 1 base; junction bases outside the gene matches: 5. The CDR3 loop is CASSYTGTSGTDTQYF. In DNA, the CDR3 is TGTGCCAGCAGCTATACCGGGACTAGCGGCACAGATACGCAGTATTTT.

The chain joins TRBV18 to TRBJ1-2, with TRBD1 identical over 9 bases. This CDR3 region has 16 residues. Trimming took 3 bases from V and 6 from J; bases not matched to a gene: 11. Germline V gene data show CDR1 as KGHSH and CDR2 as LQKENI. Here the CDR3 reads CASSPRILQGADGYTF. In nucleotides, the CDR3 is TGTGCCAGCTCACCTAGGATTCTACAGGGGGCGGATGGCTACACCTTC. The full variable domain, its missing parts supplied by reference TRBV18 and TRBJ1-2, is NAGVMQNPRHLVRRRGQEARLRCSPMKGHSHVYWYRQLPEEGLKFMVYLQKENIIDESGMPKERFSAEFPKEGPSILRIQQVVRGDSAAYFCASSPRILQGADGYTFGSGTRLTVV.

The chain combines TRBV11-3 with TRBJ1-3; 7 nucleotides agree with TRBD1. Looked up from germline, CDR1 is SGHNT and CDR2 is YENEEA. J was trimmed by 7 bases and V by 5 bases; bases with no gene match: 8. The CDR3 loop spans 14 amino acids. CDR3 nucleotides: TGTGCCAGCAGCCTCGGACAGGCCGGGAACACCATATATTTT. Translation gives CASSLGQAGNTIYF.

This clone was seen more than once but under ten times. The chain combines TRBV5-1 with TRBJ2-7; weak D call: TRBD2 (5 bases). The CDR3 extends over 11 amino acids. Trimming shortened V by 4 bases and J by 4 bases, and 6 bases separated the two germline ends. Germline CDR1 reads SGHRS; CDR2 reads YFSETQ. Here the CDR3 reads CASSPGYEQYF. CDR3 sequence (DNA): TGCGCCAGCAGCCCGGGGTACGAGCAGTACTTC.

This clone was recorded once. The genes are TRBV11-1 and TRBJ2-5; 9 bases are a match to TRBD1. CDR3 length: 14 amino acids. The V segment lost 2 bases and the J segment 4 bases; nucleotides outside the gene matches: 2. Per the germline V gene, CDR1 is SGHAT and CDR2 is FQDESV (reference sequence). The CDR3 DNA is TGTGCCAGCAGCTTAATGGGACAGGGAGAGACCCAGTACTTC. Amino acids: CASSLMGQGETQYF. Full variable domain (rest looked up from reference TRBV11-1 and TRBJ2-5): EAEVAQSPRYKITEKSQAVAFWCDPISGHATLYWYRQILGQGPELLVQFQDESVVDDSQLPKDRFSAERLKGVDSTLKIQPAELGDSAMYLCASSLMGQGETQYFGPGTRLLVL.